A selection of T cell receptor beta chains follows, all from one sample in a study of graft-versus-host responses after intestinal transplantation. Profiled with immunoSEQ multiplex PCR; TCRdb holds only in-frame clones, not every one. The sample records 45,000 or so clones, 90% to 95% being singletons. Source: PBMCs, taken 524 days after transplant. These receptor sequences come from a human patient who received an intestinal transplant, so some T cells may come from the graft donor. Both conserved end residues are trimmed from each CDR3.

v_gene	j_gene	CDR3aa
TRBV7-3	TRBJ2-3	ASSLIPVAGGTDTQY
TRBV9	TRBJ1-5	ASSPGPYSNQPQH
TRBV5-6	TRBJ2-3	ASSLVAASGSYTDTQY
TRBV7-6	TRBJ2-1	ASSLEAGVNNEQF
TRBV9	TRBJ2-7	ASSPQGWSSYEQY
TRBV7-3	TRBJ1-2	ASSSGGVSL
TRBV6-5	TRBJ1-2	ASSSAGGRGYT
TRBV27	TRBJ2-5	ASSRGLAGEWETQY
TRBV5-6	TRBJ1-6	ASSLGGSRGSPLH
TRBV30	TRBJ1-5	AWTGEFSRPQH
TRBV9	TRBJ1-4	ASSTGWGNEKLF
TRBV28	TRBJ1-2	ASSWDRTDYT
TRBV6-1	TRBJ2-7	ASSRGRSSYEQY
TRBV29-1	TRBJ2-7	SALTGSSSYEQY
TRBV14	TRBJ2-1	ASSLLPDRGFNNEQF
TRBV19	TRBJ2-7	ASSIGGQRSYEQY
TRBV18	TRBJ2-1	ASSPVAGGPGNEQF
TRBV30	TRBJ2-3	AWSVRGTTDTQY
TRBV14	TRBJ2-1	ASSPTSGKASYNEQF
TRBV28	TRBJ1-2	ASSRGLYGYT
TRBV9	TRBJ2-2	ASSVTGTDTGELF
TRBV2	TRBJ1-4	ASGRGSTNEKLF
TRBV7-9	TRBJ2-7	ASSLYGGQGAYEQY
TRBV7-2	TRBJ2-1	ASSVRLAGGQSDVRQF
TRBV5-5	TRBJ2-7	ASNRRDGTYEQY
TRBV7-9	TRBJ1-3	ASSARQSSGNTIY
TRBV6-5	TRBJ2-1	ASEGGYNEQF
TRBV7-9	TRBJ1-3	ASSETPWTDADPGNTIY
TRBV13	TRBJ2-7	ASSSLAGTYEQY
TRBV7-2	TRBJ2-2	ASRFGSRAGELF
TRBV9	TRBJ2-7	ASSVGEEWGTYEQY
TRBV5-1	TRBJ1-4	ASSLDRAANEKLF
TRBV6-5	TRBJ1-1	ASSYSARMGTEAF
TRBV7-2	TRBJ2-2	ASSVDRGTGELF
TRBV23-1	TRBJ2-1	ASSLKAGLANEQF
TRBV7-9	TRBJ2-5	ASSPIQETQY
TRBV5-6	TRBJ2-1	ASSLTGSDEQF
TRBV10-3	TRBJ2-5	AISSAPSVETQY
TRBV19	TRBJ2-2	ASSPGLAGVPGELF
TRBV4-3	TRBJ2-4	ASSPGLAGGLKNIQY